This entry is about one T cell receptor beta chain. Antigen: not known. The data stem from a study of cytomegalovirus exposure and HLA in healthy donors. Overall study results and limits: Later analysis associated a missense DCLRE1C variant with TCR beta V- and J-gene trimming.

PCR employed 60 Vbeta and 13 Jbeta primers. Assay: immunoSEQ multiplex PCR; the TCRdb copy retains only in-frame clones and omits some. Among 98,000 or so clones listed, approximately 80% were seen once. Trimming removed 0 bases from V and 4 bases from J; junction bases left unmatched: 2. Germline values: CDR1 SGHVS, CDR2 FQNEAQ. This CDR3 is 16 amino acids long. The chain uses TRBV7-8 and TRBJ2-2, with 10 bases that match TRBD1. The clonotype comes from a woman between 18 and 29 years old in good health and CMV-seropositive. Sequencing was carried out using PBMCs. The CDR3 bases are TGTGCCAGCAGCTTAGCGCGACAGGGGGCCACCGGGGAGCTGTTTTTT. It encodes CASSLARQGATGELFF.